The rows below give T cell receptor beta chains drawn from one sample of a study of T-cell reconstitution after alpha-beta-depleted transplantation in children. TCRdb re-called the PCR reads with MiXCR, one entry per CDR3 protein. The sample yields 440,000 or so distinct CDR3 sequences, over 40% seen once. The sample here was PBMCs, taken before TCRalphabeta/CD19-depleted stem cell transplant. These receptors all come from a girl aged 2 to 10 with aplastic anemia, due to receive a stem cell transplant. Each CDR3 is given with its conserved first and last residue. Each record gives: J gene, V gene, CDR3 protein.

j_gene: TRBJ2-1; v_gene: TRBV20-1; CDR3aa: CSAWSGSYYNEQFF
j_gene: TRBJ2-7; v_gene: TRBV6-5; CDR3aa: CASSYPGGSSYEQYF
j_gene: TRBJ2-2; v_gene: TRBV29-1; CDR3aa: CSVFRTSTGELFF
j_gene: TRBJ2-2; v_gene: TRBV5-1; CDR3aa: CASSLWAGVDGELFF
j_gene: TRBJ1-2; v_gene: TRBV7-9; CDR3aa: CASSWDILGYTF
j_gene: TRBJ2-3; v_gene: TRBV20-1; CDR3aa: CSAPVTGRADTQYF
j_gene: TRBJ2-3; v_gene: TRBV29-1; CDR3aa: CSVGDRITDTQYF
j_gene: TRBJ2-7; v_gene: TRBV15; CDR3aa: CATSSVIGAYEQYF
j_gene: TRBJ2-5; v_gene: TRBV28; CDR3aa: CASSFVVSVEETQYF
j_gene: TRBJ2-6; v_gene: TRBV4-2; CDR3aa: CASSQGYSGANVLTF
j_gene: TRBJ2-3; v_gene: TRBV14; CDR3aa: CASSGRRTDTQYF
j_gene: TRBJ2-5; v_gene: TRBV20-1; CDR3aa: CSARDFSGRQFRETQYF
j_gene: TRBJ2-7; v_gene: TRBV2; CDR3aa: CASRDGGRGEQYF
j_gene: TRBJ2-5; v_gene: TRBV20-1; CDR3aa: CSARRFGGRETQYF
j_gene: TRBJ2-3; v_gene: TRBV28; CDR3aa: CASRSRGTEAQYF
j_gene: TRBJ2-2; v_gene: TRBV5-1; CDR3aa: CASSLAQPNTGELFF
j_gene: TRBJ2-2; v_gene: TRBV6-1; CDR3aa: CASSEIAGFPGELFF
j_gene: TRBJ2-3; v_gene: TRBV28; CDR3aa: CASIGGGTDTQYF
j_gene: TRBJ2-5; v_gene: TRBV15; CDR3aa: CATSRQEKETQYF
j_gene: TRBJ2-3; v_gene: TRBV12-3/TRBV12-4; CDR3aa: CASSLKGLAGADTQYF
j_gene: TRBJ2-2; v_gene: TRBV12-3/TRBV12-4; CDR3aa: CASSFPGRDTGELFF
j_gene: TRBJ2-7; v_gene: TRBV11-2; CDR3aa: CASRSPPAGEVPSGEVYEQYF
j_gene: TRBJ2-1; v_gene: TRBV5-1; CDR3aa: CASSLERGGINEQFF
j_gene: TRBJ1-2; v_gene: TRBV29-1; CDR3aa: CSVESRDGYTF
j_gene: TRBJ2-3; v_gene: TRBV4-2; CDR3aa: CASSLSQGTDTQYF